The clone carrying this TCR beta chain was detected once. The authors' processing: The assay estimated nucleated cells by amplifying reference gene primers. TCRdb keeps only in-frame clones here, not all; method: immunoSEQ multiplex PCR. V, J and clone size derive from that table, while D and trimming were established from the DNA sequence. Of about 210,000 clones listed, about 83% are singletons. The CDR3 extends over 15 amino acids. Germline V gene lookup returns CDR1 SGHVS and CDR2 FNYEAQ. Deletions cut 1 base from V and 1 base from J, with 7 bases between. This sample is part of a study of blood T cell repertoires in COVID-19.

Sequences were obtained from peripheral blood. V is TRBV7-6 and J is TRBJ2-2, with unresolved D. This TCR was recovered from a woman between 45 and 60 years old with acute or convalescent COVID-19. CDR3 DNA: TGTGCCAGCAGCTTAGATACGGGGAACACCGGGGAGCTGTTTTTT. Translated: CASSLDTGNTGELFF.